One sample yielded the 19 T cell receptor beta chains listed below, sequenced in a study of beta chain features in type 1 diabetes (dated by TCRdb to the late 2010s). Libraries were built with the immunoSEQ multiplex PCR assay. All of the isolated RNA was reverse transcribed with the High Capacity cDNA Reverse Transcription Kit, so expressed TCRB transcripts were sequenced. TCRdb retrieved this table from immuneACCESS and kept in-frame rearrangements only. Not all clones are present; in checked studies, unresolved V genes account for under half, and no reason is known for the remainder. Within this sample are 810,000 or so clones, with about 17% of them counted one time only. Together, the top ten hold about 0.025% of the sample. Sample: naive CD4+ T cells from blood. What the cell subset or site label conveys for this sample: true naive CD4+ T cells. These receptors were collected from a woman younger than 30 in good health.

This sequence joins TRBV10-3 and TRBJ1-1; unclear D gene. The CDR3 sequence is 11 residues long. V shed 7 bases and J shed 10 bases, with 13 bases lying between them. In germline, CDR1 is ENHRY, CDR2 SYGVKD. In nucleotides, the CDR3 is TGTGCCATCATTAGTGAAGGGTCAGCTTTCTTT. It codes for CAIISEGSAFF.

The chain couples TRBV2 to TRBJ2-2; 9 bases are shared with TRBD2. Germline V lookup: CDR1 SNHLY, CDR2 FYNNEI. CDR3 size: 15 residues. The V segment lost 8 bases and the J segment 2 bases; nucleotides outside the gene matches: 6. The CDR3 DNA sequence: TGTGCCAGCGTCAAGGGACTAGCAAACACCGGGGAGCTGTTTTTT. Protein: CASVKGLANTGELFF.

This chain links TRBV25-1 with TRBJ2-3, with 9 bases matching TRBD2. The CDR3 has 17 amino acids. The V gene end was trimmed by 4 bases and the J gene end by 2 bases; junction bases not matched to a gene: 10. Per germline, CDR1 MGHDK and CDR2 SYGVNS. CDR3 coding DNA: TGTGCCAGCAGTGCCCTAAGGGGCGGGAGGGTCACAGATACGCAGTATTTT. It encodes CASSALRGGRVTDTQYF.

This clone was observed a single time. This chain joins TRBV6-5 and TRBJ2-7; the match to TRBD2 covers 7 bases. Per the germline V gene, CDR1 is MNHEY and CDR2 is SVGAGI. The V and J ends lost 5 bases and 7 bases, in that order; junction bases with no gene match: 8. The CDR3 loop spans 13 amino acids. The CDR3 region has the DNA TGTGCCAGCAGTCCGGGACTAAAAGGGGAGCAGTACTTC. Its translation: CASSPGLKGEQYF.

This clone was observed a few times. This chain links TRBV5-6 with TRBJ2-4; D tentatively reads TRBD1 or TRBD2 (5 bases each). Trimming shortened V by 0 bases and J by 8 bases, and 12 bases separated the two germline ends. The CDR3 has 14 residues. Germline V gene data show CDR1 as SGHDT and CDR2 as YYEEEE. The CDR3 nucleotides are TGTGCCAGCAGCTTGGGGGGACCCAGAGACATTCAGTACTTC. It is translated as CASSLGGPRDIQYF. Looking up the rest from reference TRBV5-6 and TRBJ2-4 gives the full variable domain: DAGVTQSPTHLIKTRGQQVTLRCSPKSGHDTVSWYQQALGQGPQFIFQYYEEEERQRGNFPDRFSGHQFPNYSSELNVNALLLGDSALYLCASSLGGPRDIQYFGAGTRLSVL.

V and J are TRBV7-9 and TRBJ1-2; the match to TRBD1 covers 7 bases. The junction had 5 bases not matched to a gene; V was cut back by 7 bases and J by 0 bases. The germline V gene has CDR1 SEHNR and CDR2 FQNEAQ (reference sequence). The length of the CDR3 is 14 residues. The CDR3 coding sequence is TGTGCCAGCACCCAGGGGGGCTCTAACTATGGCTACACCTTC. This encodes CASTQGGSNYGYTF.

The chain employs TRBV28 and TRBJ2-7, with TRBD2 matching 7 bases. Germline CDR1 MDHEN, CDR2 SYDVKM. With V trimmed by 2 bases and J by 3 bases, 7 bases remained unmatched. This CDR3 region has 15 residues. The CDR3 nucleotides read TGTGCCAGCAGTTTAGTTGGCGGGAGTCGCTACGAGCAGTACTTC. It codes for CASSLVGGSRYEQYF.

This chain connects TRBV4-1 to TRBJ1-2; tentative D call: TRBD1 (5 bases). Germline V gene sequence: CDR1 MGHRA, CDR2 YSYEKL. This CDR3 is 13 amino acids long. V lost 3 bases and J 8 bases, leaving 13 bases between the germline ends. The CDR3: CASSHESGLGYTF. The CDR3 region has the DNA TGCGCCAGCAGCCATGAGTCAGGGTTGGGCTACACCTTC.

This clone was seen more than once but under ten times. This chain joins TRBV2 and TRBJ2-5, with unresolved D. The CDR3 spans 13 residues. CDR1 is SNHLY, CDR2 FYNNEI, per germline. V lost 3 bases to trimming and J lost 5 bases, with 10 bases between them. The CDR3 protein is CASSDGPWETQYF. In nucleotides, the CDR3 is TGTGCCAGCAGTGATGGACCCTGGGAGACCCAGTACTTC.

V and J are TRBV2 and TRBJ2-5; 8 bases map to TRBD2. CDR3 length: 13 amino acids. CDR1 and CDR2 (germline): SNHLY, FYNNEI. V lost 8 bases to trimming and J lost 4 bases; unmatched junction nucleotides: 6. Here the CDR3 DNA reads TGTGCCAGCGGAAAGCGGGAGATAGAGACCCAGTACTTC. Encoded protein: CASGKREIETQYF.

This sequence joins TRBV18 and TRBJ1-1; D gene unclear. Deletions cut 0 bases from V and 5 bases from J, with 10 bases between. CDR1 is KGHSH and CDR2 is LQKENI in the germline V gene. CDR3 length: 14 residues. The CDR3, as DNA: TGTGCCAGCTCACCACCTTGGCAGAGAACTGAAGCTTTCTTT. This sequence encodes CASSPPWQRTEAFF. Full variable domain (missing parts from reference TRBV18 and TRBJ1-1): NAGVMQNPRHLVRRRGQEARLRCSPMKGHSHVYWYRQLPEEGLKFMVYLQKENIIDESGMPKERFSAEFPKEGPSILRIQQVVRGDSAAYFCASSPPWQRTEAFFGQGTRLTVV.

J is TRBJ2-7 and V is TRBV5-6, with D unresolved. The germline V gene encodes CDR1 SGHDT and CDR2 YYEEEE. V dropped 1 base and J dropped 1 base, with 9 bases sitting between them. This CDR3 is 14 amino acids long. The DNA for the CDR3 is TGTGCCAGCAGCTTGTACGGCCCATCCTACGAGCAGTACTTC. Its protein is CASSLYGPSYEQYF.

CDR3 loop: CASSRSRGQGKSGANVLTF. CDR3 in DNA: TGTGCCAGCAGTCGCTCTCGGGGACAGGGGAAATCTGGGGCCAACGTCCTGACTTTC. The rearrangement uses TRBV7-2 and TRBJ2-6; 10 positions match TRBD1. The CDR3 runs 19 residues. J was trimmed by 1 base and V by 6 bases; bases with no gene match: 12. CDR1 is SGHTA, CDR2 FQGNSA, per germline. Looking up the rest from reference TRBV7-2 and TRBJ2-6 gives the full variable domain: GAGVSQSPSNKVTEKGKDVELRCDPISGHTALYWYRQSLGQGLEFLIYFQGNSAPDKSGLPSDRFSAERTGGSVSTLTIQRTQQEDSAVYLCASSRSRGQGKSGANVLTFGAGSRLTVL.

This clone was observed a handful of times. The J gene is TRBJ2-5, the V gene TRBV6-5; D uncertain. This CDR3 comprises 16 residues. CDR1 and CDR2 from the germline V gene are MNHEY and SVGAGI. Deletions cut 0 bases from V and 2 bases from J, with 13 bases between. CDR3 DNA: TGTGCCAGCAGTTACTCGAATAGTCAGGAACAAGAGACCCAGTACTTC. Its translation: CASSYSNSQEQETQYF.

This chain uses TRBV19 with TRBJ1-2; D is perhaps TRBD1 (5 bases). The V end was cut by 2 bases, the J end by 6 bases, with 13 bases between. The CDR3 has 14 amino acids. Germline V gene lookup returns CDR1 LNHDA and CDR2 SQIVND (reference sequence). This chain's CDR3 is CASSISGGVNGYTF. The CDR3 DNA sequence: TGTGCCAGTAGTATATCTGGAGGGGTAAATGGCTACACCTTC. The complete variable domain, with remaining parts taken from reference TRBV19 and TRBJ1-2, reads DGGITQSPKYLFRKEGQNVTLSCEQNLNHDAMYWYRQDPGQGLRLIYYSQIVNDFQKGDIAEGYSVSREKKESFPLTVTSAQKNPTAFYLCASSISGGVNGYTFGSGTRLTVV.

The chain employs TRBV5-4 and TRBJ2-7, with D perhaps TRBD1 or TRBD2 (5 bases each). The CDR3 runs to 16 residues. The V gene's germline CDR1 is SGHNT and CDR2 YYREEE (reference sequence). Trimming stripped 3 bases from V and 2 bases from J, with 18 bases between. The CDR3 bases are TGTGCCAGCAGCTCCCCGGGGCCCCTAGGAACCTACGAGCAGTACTTC. This codes for CASSSPGPLGTYEQYF.

The V and J genes are TRBV29-1 and TRBJ2-1; 10 bases align to TRBD2. The V and J ends lost 5 bases and 7 bases, in that order; junction bases with no gene match: 14. The length of the CDR3 is 16 residues. The V gene's germline CDR1 is SQVTM and CDR2 ANQGSEA. The CDR3 sequence: CSVPRFGTSASNEQFF. CDR3 DNA: TGCAGCGTTCCCCGTTTTGGGACTAGCGCCTCTAATGAGCAGTTCTTC.

This rearrangement joins TRBV6-5 to TRBJ1-5; 10 bases map to TRBD1. This CDR3 contains 13 residues. V was pared by 6 bases and J by 5 bases, with 1 base of the junction left unmatched. Per germline, CDR1 MNHEY and CDR2 SVGAGI. The CDR3 DNA reads as TGTGCCAGCAGCGGGACAGGGGATCAGCCCCAGCATTTT. It encodes CASSGTGDQPQHF.

As for this clone: In the same sample, other DNA sequences code for this CDR3. The rearrangement joins TRBV28 to TRBJ1-4; D is ambiguous. V was trimmed by 6 bases and J by 3 bases, leaving 8 bases between them. The CDR3 loop spans 13 amino acids. From germline, CDR1 is MDHEN and CDR2 SYDVKM. The CDR3 DNA follows: TGTGCCAGCAGCCCCCCAGCTAATGAAAAACTGTTTTTT. Translated, it gives CASSPPANEKLFF.